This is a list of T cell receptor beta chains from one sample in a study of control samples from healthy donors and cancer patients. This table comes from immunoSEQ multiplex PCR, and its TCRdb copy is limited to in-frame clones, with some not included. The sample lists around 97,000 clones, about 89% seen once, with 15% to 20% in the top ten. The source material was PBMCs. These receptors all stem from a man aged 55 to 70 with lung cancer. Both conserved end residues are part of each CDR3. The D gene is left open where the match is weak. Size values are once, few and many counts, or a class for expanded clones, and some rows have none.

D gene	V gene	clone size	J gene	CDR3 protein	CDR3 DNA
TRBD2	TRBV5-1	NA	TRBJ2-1	CASSFSGGGGEYEQFF	TGCGCCAGCAGCTTCTCTGGGGGCGGGGGGGAGTATGAGCAGTTCTTC
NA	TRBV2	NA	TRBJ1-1	CASSETGMETEAFF	TGTGCCAGCAGTGAAACAGGGATGGAAACTGAAGCTTTCTTT
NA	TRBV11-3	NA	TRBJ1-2	CASARREDGYTF	TGTGCCAGCGCGCGACGTGAGGATGGCTACACCTTC
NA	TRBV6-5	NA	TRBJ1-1	CASRFFGGGITEAFF	TGTGCCAGCAGATTCTTTGGCGGGGGCATCACTGAAGCTTTCTTT
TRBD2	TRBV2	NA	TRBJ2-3	CASSSGLAGPTDTQYF	TGTGCCAGCAGTTCGGGCCTAGCGGGGCCCACAGATACGCAGTATTTT
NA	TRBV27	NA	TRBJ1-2	CASSFKGVSNYGYTF	TGTGCCAGCAGTTTTAAGGGAGTTTCTAACTATGGCTACACCTTC
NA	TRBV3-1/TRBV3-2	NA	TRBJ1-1	CASSQEIYFDAQEAFF	TGTGCCAGCAGCCAAGAGATATACTTTGATGCGCAAGAAGCTTTCTTT
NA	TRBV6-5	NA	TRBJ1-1	CASSRTSEAFF	TGTGCCAGCAGTCGCACGTCTGAAGCTTTCTTT
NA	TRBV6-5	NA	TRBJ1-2	CASSYGPTANYGYTF	TGTGCCAGCAGTTACGGCCCGACAGCCAACTATGGCTACACCTTC
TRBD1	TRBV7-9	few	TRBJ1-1	CASSLGAGGWNTEAFF	TGTGCCAGCAGCTTAGGGGCAGGGGGCTGGAACACTGAAGCTTTCTTT
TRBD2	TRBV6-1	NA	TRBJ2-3	CASSDSSGGGTQYF	TGTGCCAGCAGTGATTCTAGCGGGGGTGGTACGCAGTATTTT
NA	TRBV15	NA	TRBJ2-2	CATSRGGGGNITGELFF	TGTGCCACCAGCAGGGGGGGAGGGGGAAACATTACCGGGGAGCTGTTTTTT
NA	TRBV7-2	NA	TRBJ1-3	CASRGPGGNTIYF	TGTGCCAGCAGGGGGCCAGGTGGAAACACCATATATTTT
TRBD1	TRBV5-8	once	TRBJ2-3	CASIRGRTDTQYF	TGTGCCAGCATCAGGGGGCGGACAGATACGCAGTATTTT
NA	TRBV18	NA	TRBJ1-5	CASSPPAPGNQPQHF	TGTGCCAGCTCACCACCGGCACCGGGCAATCAGCCCCAGCATTTT
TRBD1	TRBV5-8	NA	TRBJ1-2	CASSAGGQRYGYTF	TGTGCCAGCAGTGCAGGGGGCCAGAGGTATGGCTACACCTTC
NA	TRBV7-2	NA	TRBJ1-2	CASSDTGHGYTF	TGTGCCAGCAGCGATACAGGGCATGGCTACACCTTC
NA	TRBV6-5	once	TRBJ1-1	CATRAGWNTEAFF	TGTGCCACCCGGGCAGGATGGAACACTGAAGCTTTCTTT
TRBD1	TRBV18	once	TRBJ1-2	CASSEDRVYGYTF	TGTGCCAGCTCAGAGGACAGGGTCTATGGCTACACCTTC
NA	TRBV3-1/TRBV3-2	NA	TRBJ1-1	CASSHDTEAFF	TGTGCCAGCAGCCACGACACTGAAGCTTTCTTT